This record concerns one T cell receptor beta chain sequence. Germline V gene data show CDR1 as SGHRS and CDR2 as YFSETQ. This CDR3 region has 16 residues. The trim removed 0 bases at V and 3 bases at J, leaving 5 bases unmatched. The method was immunoSEQ multiplex PCR; TCRdb's version includes in-frame clones alone and lacks a portion of them. The sample contains about 2.2 million clones, around 93% of which appear only once. These data come from a study of shared clonotypes between healthy human individuals. It was CD45RO-negative cells, positively selected for CCR7, that made up naive CD8 cells, with terminally differentiated effector memory CD45RA+ cells excluded.

The V gene is TRBV5-1, the J gene TRBJ2-2; 7 positions agree with TRBD1. Sequencing was carried out using naive CD8+ T cells from PBMCs. The origin of this receptor is a man aged 18 to 29 in good health. Some clones in this sample may be carry-over from other donors' samples. CDR3 loop: CASSLAGRGYTGELFF. The CDR3 bases are TGCGCCAGCAGCTTGGCCGGCAGGGGGTACACCGGGGAGCTGTTTTTT.